Sequencing of this T cell receptor (beta chain) was carried out in a study of CXCR3-negative and CXCR3-positive naive CD8 T cells. CDR1 and CDR2 (germline): SQVTM, ANQGSEA. This CDR3 is built from 17 residues. UMI labels and 5' RACE were used to prepare the TRB cDNA libraries. No DNA is given; TCRdb re-called the 5' RACE reads and lists each CDR3 protein once. The ten most abundant clones cover roughly 14% of a sample with around 47,000 distinct CDR3 sequences. In terms of frequency, this clonotype is medium-sized. The sequenced sample consisted of memory CD8+ T cells from blood. The V call is TRBV29-1, the J call TRBJ2-5; the TCRdb call, TRBD2, lacks DNA for checking. The sequence was collected from a human donor in good health. Some clones in this sample may be carry-over from other donors' samples. The CDR3 reads CSVEDPGLAGELRTQYF.